What follows are 24 T cell receptor beta chains derived from one specimen sequenced in a study of Graves' ophthalmopathy and Graves' hyperthyroidism. Amplified material comprised TCR beta CDR3 regions derived from RNA transcripts. RT-PCR in the first round used HTBI primers; a second-round multiplex PCR followed. TCRdb processed the multiplex PCR reads anew with MiXCR; each CDR3 protein has one entry. Of roughly 610,000 distinct CDR3 sequences listed, roughly 20% are singletons. Material: peripheral blood. These receptors were collected from a woman younger than 30 with stable Graves' hyperthyroidism. Some clones in this sample may be carry-over from other donors' samples.

This chain connects TRBV25-1 to TRBJ1-5, with 9 bases fitting TRBD1. The CDR3 length is 16 residues. Trimming removed 1 base from V and 2 bases from J; junction bases left unmatched: 3. From germline, CDR1 is MGHDK and CDR2 SYGVNS. The CDR3 nucleotides read TGTGCCAGCAGTGAATCGGGACAGGGCGGCAATCAGCCCCAGCATTTT. Its translation: CASSESGQGGNQPQHF.

This clonotype was detected ten times or more. This chain joins TRBV6-2 or TRBV6-3 and TRBJ1-1; perhaps TRBD1 as D (5 bases). V was clipped by 0 bases and J by 5 bases, with 13 bases between them. Germline CDR1 and CDR2: MNHEY and SVGEGT. This CDR3 region has 15 residues. This chain's CDR3 is CASSYSWQGRTEAFF. Here the CDR3 DNA reads TGTGCCAGCAGTTACTCGTGGCAGGGAAGGACTGAAGCTTTCTTT.

This clonotype was found many times. V usage is TRBV6-1 and J usage is TRBJ1-2; possibly TRBD1 for D (6 bases). Germline-derived CDR1 and CDR2 are MNHNS and SASEGT. Trimming shortened V by 0 bases and J by 3 bases, and 11 bases separated the two germline ends. The CDR3 totals 15 residues. The CDR3 sequence: CASSEAPGEYYGYTF. In DNA, the CDR3 is TGTGCCAGCAGTGAAGCGCCAGGGGAATACTATGGCTACACCTTC.

The chain uses TRBV6-5 and TRBJ1-2; maybe TRBD1 (5 bases). The CDR3 totals 15 residues. The V gene lost 4 bases and the J gene lost 3 bases, with 15 bases spanning the gap. Germline V lookup: CDR1 MNHEY, CDR2 SVGAGI. The CDR3 reads CASSFRGGVDYGYTF. As DNA, the CDR3 is TGTGCCAGCAGTTTTCGGGGGGGAGTTGACTATGGCTACACCTTC.

Turning to this clonotype: A much larger clone is a single base away; this may be a read error. The rearrangement links TRBV30 to TRBJ1-2; weak D call: TRBD1 (5 bases). Per germline, CDR1 GTSNPN and CDR2 SVGIG (reference sequence). The CDR3 is made up of 12 amino acids. Between the trimmed V and J ends, which lost 3 bases and 9 bases, there was a span of 14 bases. This CDR3 reads CAWSEVGESYTF. Here the CDR3 DNA reads TGTGCCTGGAGCGAAGTAGGGGAGAGCTACACCTTC.

Of note for this clonotype: This likely reflects a read error, since a far larger clone is one base away. The chain couples TRBV12-3 or TRBV12-4 to TRBJ2-7; D is possibly TRBD2 (7 bases). This CDR3 spans 14 amino acids. The V end was cut by 1 base, the J end by 2 bases, with 9 bases between. CDR3 residues: CASSLDGGPYEQYF. The CDR3 bases are TGTGCCAGCAGTTTAGACGGGGGGCCCTACGAGCAGTACTTC.

This clonotype occurred a few times. The chain carries TRBV7-9 and TRBJ1-2; TRBD1 agrees at 8 bases. V lost 3 bases, J lost 3 bases, and 3 bases stayed unmatched. The CDR3 has 14 residues. Germline lookup yields CDR1 SEHNR and CDR2 FQNEAQ (reference sequence). DNA for the CDR3: TGTGCCAGCAGCTTTGGGGACAGGTACTATGGCTACACCTTC. Residues: CASSFGDRYYGYTF.

This clonotype was counted a few times. The chain links TRBV7-2 to TRBJ2-7; 13 nucleotides line up with TRBD2. Germline-derived CDR1 and CDR2 are SGHTA and FQGNSA. The V segment lost 4 bases and the J segment 2 bases; nucleotides outside the gene matches: 17. The length of the CDR3 is 20 residues. The CDR3 loop reads CASSWLGLAGRTRLPYEQYF. As DNA, the CDR3 is TGTGCCAGCAGCTGGTTGGGACTAGCGGGGAGGACTCGTCTCCCCTACGAGCAGTACTTC.

This clonotype has more than one count but fewer than ten. This chain uses TRBV5-1 with TRBJ2-5; no definite D call. The CDR3 runs 16 residues. V was pared by 0 bases and J by 4 bases, with 16 bases between. Germline V CDR1 and CDR2: SGHRS, YFSETQ. The CDR3 spells CASSLGGRSEVETQYF. The CDR3 DNA reads TGCGCCAGCAGCTTGGGGGGTCGCTCCGAGGTAGAGACCCAGTACTTC.

The V and J genes are TRBV5-1 and TRBJ1-2; maybe TRBD1 (6 bases). Trimming cost V 4 bases and J 12 bases, with 28 bases left between them. This CDR3 is 16 amino acids long. The germline gives CDR1 SGHRS, CDR2 YFSETQ. The CDR3 loop reads CASSQRGGSESGFDTF. DNA of the CDR3: TGCGCCAGCAGCCAACGTGGGGGCTCTGAAAGTGGTTTTGACACCTTC. Full variable domain (remainder filled in from reference TRBV5-1 and TRBJ1-2): KAGVTQTPRYLIKTRGQQVTLSCSPISGHRSVSWYQQTPGQGLQFLFEYFSETQRNKGNFPGRFSGRQFSNSRSEMNVSTLELGDSALYLCASSQRGGSESGFDTFGSGTRLTVV.

The CDR3 DNA is TGTGCCAGCAGTTTAAGCAGCCTGAACACTGAAGCTTTCTTT. This gives the protein CASSLSSLNTEAFF. This sequence joins TRBV12-3 or TRBV12-4 and TRBJ1-1; D is uncertain. This CDR3 has 14 amino acids. The V end was cut by 2 bases, the J end by 0 bases, with 7 bases between.

This clonotype was detected ten times or more. This rearrangement joins TRBV6-5 to TRBJ2-5; tentatively, D is TRBD1 (6 bases). Germline lookup yields CDR1 MNHEY and CDR2 SVGAGI. This CDR3 region has 15 residues. V shed 7 bases and J shed 5 bases, with 20 bases lying between them. Here the CDR3 DNA reads TGTGCCAGCACCCTAGTACAGGGCGCTTGGGAGACCCAGTACTTC. It specifies CASTLVQGAWETQYF.

V is TRBV11-3 and J is TRBJ2-7; TRBD1 is a possible D gene (6 bases). This CDR3 is built from 14 residues. The germline V gene has CDR1 SGHNT and CDR2 YENEEA. With 4 bases removed from V and 7 bases from J, the gap between germline ends came to 17 bases. The CDR3, as DNA: TGTGCCAGCAGCTCAGGGGCTAGCATGGGAGAGCAGTACTTC. This translates into CASSSGASMGEQYF.

The chain combines TRBV6-5 with TRBJ2-2; no definite D call. V lost 4 bases and J lost 5, with 14 bases in between. This CDR3 has 15 amino acids. Germline loops: CDR1 MNHEY, CDR2 SVGAGI. In DNA form, the CDR3 reads TGTGCCAGCAGTTTGATGGATGAACTGACCGGGGAGCTGTTTTTT. It specifies CASSLMDELTGELFF.

The chain employs TRBV5-1 and TRBJ2-7; 8 bases align to TRBD2. Losses at the gene ends were 0 bases for V and 2 bases for J; bases not matched to a gene: 4. The CDR3 sequence is 15 residues long. CDR1 SGHRS and CDR2 YFSETQ come from the germline V gene. The CDR3 loop reads CASSLDGGVPYEQYF. The CDR3 nucleotides are TGCGCCAGCAGCTTGGACGGGGGGGTCCCCTACGAGCAGTACTTC.

This clonotype was recorded at least ten times. This chain joins TRBV10-3 and TRBJ1-2, with 7 bases matching TRBD1. With 5 bases clipped from V and 8 bases from J, the junction kept 5 bases outside the gene matches. From germline, CDR1 is ENHRY and CDR2 SYGVKD. This CDR3 region has 12 residues. The CDR3 sequence: CAISTGEGGYTF. The CDR3 bases are TGTGCCATCAGTACAGGGGAAGGGGGCTACACCTTC.

J is TRBJ2-7 and V is TRBV28, with D possibly being TRBD1 (6 bases). CDR1 is MDHEN and CDR2 is SYDVKM in the germline V gene. Trimming stripped 7 bases from V and 2 bases from J, with 18 bases between. CDR3 length equals 15 residues. The CDR3 nucleotides read TGTGCCAGCACCGCCGGCGGACAGATACCCTACGAGCAGTACTTC. The encoded protein is CASTAGGQIPYEQYF. The variable domain in full, with the rest retrieved from reference TRBV28 and TRBJ2-7, is DVKVTQSSRYLVKRTGEKVFLECVQDMDHENMFWYRQDPGLGLRLIYFSYDVKMKEKGDIPEGYSVSREKKERFSLILESASTNQTSMYLCASTAGGQIPYEQYFGPGTRLTVT.

This clonotype was counted only a few times. The chain is built from TRBV5-5 and TRBJ1-1; D might be TRBD1 (6 bases). The CDR3 runs to 14 residues. Trimming shortened V by 0 bases and J by 5 bases, and 11 bases separated the two germline ends. Germline V gene lookup returns CDR1 SGHKS and CDR2 YYEKEE (reference sequence). In DNA form, the CDR3 reads TGTGCCAGCAGCTTGGCGGCAGGGGCGACTGAAGCTTTCTTT. It specifies CASSLAAGATEAFF.

Concerning this clonotype itself: Since a much larger clone is just one base distant, this may be a read error. The chain couples TRBV19 to TRBJ1-1, with D possibly matching TRBD1 (5 bases). The germline gives CDR1 LNHDA, CDR2 SQIVND (reference sequence). CDR3 size: 13 residues. The CDR3 DNA sequence: TGTGCCAGTAGGACAGCCGTAATCACTGAAGCCTTCTTT. It codes for CASRTAVITEAFF.

The V gene is TRBV12-5, the J gene TRBJ2-7, with 9 bases lining up with TRBD1. CDR3 length equals 14 residues. V lost 5 bases, J lost 1 base, and 3 bases stayed unmatched. Looked up from germline, CDR1 is LGHNT and CDR2 is FRNRAP. CDR3 region: CASGPGQGSYEQYF. In nucleotides, the CDR3 is TGTGCTAGTGGTCCAGGACAGGGGTCCTACGAGCAGTACTTC. Combining the CDR3 with reference TRBV12-5 and TRBJ2-7 gives the whole variable domain DARVTQTPRHKVTEMGQEVTMRCQPILGHNTVFWYRQTMMQGLELLAYFRNRAPLDDSGMPKDRFSAEMPDATLATLKIQPSEPRDSAVYFCASGPGQGSYEQYFGPGTRLTVT.

This clonotype was counted ten times or more. The chain uses TRBV28 and TRBJ2-5; 7 bases agree with TRBD2. CDR1 is MDHEN, CDR2 SYDVKM, per germline. The V gene end was trimmed by 5 bases and the J gene end by 2 bases; junction bases not matched to a gene: 11. CDR3 length equals 16 residues. CDR3 amino acids: CASSPPGRGFQETQYF. DNA for the CDR3: TGTGCCAGCAGTCCCCCCGGGCGGGGGTTTCAAGAGACCCAGTACTTC.

This clonotype showed up many times. V gene TRBV5-5 combines with J gene TRBJ1-1; D remains ambiguous. In germline, CDR1 is SGHKS, CDR2 YYEKEE (reference sequence). This CDR3 is built from 13 residues. With 2 bases removed from V and 1 base from J, the gap between germline ends came to 6 bases. CDR3 sequence reads: CASSFPENTEAFF. The CDR3 nucleotides read TGTGCCAGCAGCTTCCCGGAGAACACTGAAGCTTTCTTT. The variable domain in full, completed from reference TRBV5-5 and TRBJ1-1, reads DAGVTQSPTHLIKTRGQQVTLRCSPISGHKSVSWYQQVLGQGPQFIFQYYEKEERGRGNFPDRFSARQFPNYSSELNVNALLLGDSALYLCASSFPENTEAFFGQGTRLTVV.

To note about this clonotype: A much bigger clone sits one base away, suggesting this may be a read error. Because the CDR3 is missing its conserved closing phenylalanine or tryptophan, this is likely a read error. The gene calls are TRBV29-1 and TRBJ1-1; 9 bases fit TRBD1. In germline, CDR1 is SQVTM, CDR2 ANQGSEA. With V trimmed by 6 bases and J by 2 bases, 4 bases remained unmatched. This CDR3 comprises 13 residues. The CDR3 region has the DNA TGCAGCGTGACCACAGGGGGCAACACTGAAGCTTTCTAT. Amino acids: CSVTTGGNTEAFY.

The chain recombines TRBV20-1 with TRBJ2-7, with TRBD2 as a possible D gene (7 bases). Trimming took 0 bases from V and 6 from J, leaving 15 bases between them. This CDR3 has 14 residues. CDR1 is DFQATT and CDR2 is SNEGSKA in the germline V gene (reference sequence). For the CDR3, the DNA is TGCAGTGCTAGAGATCTTAACGGGGGGCGCGAGCAGTACTTC. Translating it yields CSARDLNGGREQYF.